Listed below are T cell receptor beta chains from one sample, sequenced in a study of blood T cells in healthy people across ages. TCRdb processed the 5' RACE reads anew with MiXCR; each CDR3 protein has one entry. The table lists around 750,000 distinct CDR3 sequences, about 55% of them singletons, with about 38% in the top ten. The material sequenced was blood. These receptors were obtained from a man aged 80 or over in good health. Both conserved end residues are part of each CDR3. A D gene is named only where the DNA matches it firmly. Not every row has a clone size; where given, it reads once, few, many or a size class.

v_gene: TRBV20-1
j_gene: TRBJ2-7
abundance: .
d_gene: .
CDR3nt: TGCAGTGCGGCTATTCCCGGACCTACCGACTACGAGCAGTACTTC
CDR3aa: CSAAIPGPTDYEQYF

v_gene: TRBV5-1
j_gene: TRBJ2-3
abundance: .
d_gene: TRBD2
CDR3nt: TGCGCCAGCAGGGAGCGGGAGACAGATACGCAGTATTTT
CDR3aa: CASRERETDTQYF

v_gene: TRBV27
j_gene: TRBJ2-3
abundance: few
d_gene: .
CDR3nt: TGTGCCAGCAGTCCTCCCGGAGGGCGCAGAGACGCGTATTTT
CDR3aa: CASSPPGGRRDAYF

v_gene: TRBV7-9
j_gene: TRBJ2-7
abundance: once
d_gene: .
CDR3nt: TGTGCCAGCAGCTTCCCACGTGCTAGGGAGACCCGGTACTTC
CDR3aa: CASSFPRARETRYF

v_gene: TRBV12-3/TRBV12-4
j_gene: TRBJ2-3
abundance: .
d_gene: TRBD2
CDR3nt: TGTGCCAGCAAAAAAGGACTAGCGGAACGGACAGATACGCAGTATTTT
CDR3aa: CASKKGLAERTDTQYF

v_gene: TRBV28
j_gene: TRBJ2-7
abundance: many
d_gene: TRBD1
CDR3nt: TGTGCCAGCAGCCGGACAGGGGATCTGAACTACGAGCAGTACTTC
CDR3aa: CASSRTGDLNYEQYF

v_gene: TRBV5-1
j_gene: TRBJ1-6
abundance: .
d_gene: .
CDR3nt: TGCGCCAGCAGCGGGGAAGGTAATTCACCCCTCCACTTT
CDR3aa: CASSGEGNSPLHF

v_gene: TRBV6-5
j_gene: TRBJ1-2
abundance: .
d_gene: .
CDR3nt: TGTGCCAGCAGTTACTTAGGGCCCTCTGGCTACACCTTC
CDR3aa: CASSYLGPSGYTF

v_gene: TRBV5-1
j_gene: TRBJ1-5
abundance: .
d_gene: TRBD1
CDR3nt: TGCGCCAGCAGCTTGCTCAGGGGGAGCAATCAGCCCCAGCATTTT
CDR3aa: CASSLLRGSNQPQHF

v_gene: TRBV5-8
j_gene: TRBJ2-7
abundance: .
d_gene: TRBD2
CDR3nt: TGTGCCAGCAGCAGGACCGGGACTAGCGGGAGGGGTGACGAGCAGTACTTC
CDR3aa: CASSRTGTSGRGDEQYF

v_gene: TRBV10-3
j_gene: TRBJ2-5
abundance: few
d_gene: .
CDR3nt: TGCCCCACTTGTGCGATTGGTGGGCAGACCCAGTACTTC
CDR3aa: CPTCAIGGQTQYF

v_gene: TRBV20-1
j_gene: TRBJ1-5
abundance: .
d_gene: TRBD1
CDR3nt: TGCAGTGCTAGTGCCCAGGGGGCTTTTCAGCCCCAGCATTTT
CDR3aa: CSASAQGAFQPQHF

v_gene: TRBV7-9
j_gene: TRBJ1-4
abundance: .
d_gene: TRBD1
CDR3nt: TGTGCCAGCAGCCTCGGGACAGCTGACGAAAAACTGTTTTTT
CDR3aa: CASSLGTADEKLFF

v_gene: TRBV5-1
j_gene: TRBJ2-5
abundance: .
d_gene: .
CDR3nt: TGCGCCAGCAGCCGCTTTACTGGGAACCAAGAGACCCAGTACTTC
CDR3aa: CASSRFTGNQETQYF

v_gene: TRBV20-1
j_gene: TRBJ2-5
abundance: once
d_gene: TRBD2
CDR3nt: TGCAGTGCTAGAGATGGGCGGGAGTCGATGGAGACCCAGTACTTC
CDR3aa: CSARDGRESMETQYF

v_gene: TRBV9
j_gene: TRBJ2-1
abundance: few
d_gene: TRBD2
CDR3nt: TGTGCCAGCAGCGTTTCCGGGACTAGCGGGGATGAGCAGTTCTTC
CDR3aa: CASSVSGTSGDEQFF

v_gene: TRBV6-2/TRBV6-3
j_gene: TRBJ2-1
abundance: .
d_gene: TRBD2
CDR3nt: TGTGCCAGCAGCAAACGGGGGGGGTCGGTCGATGAGCAGTTCTTC
CDR3aa: CASSKRGGSVDEQFF

v_gene: TRBV6-5
j_gene: TRBJ2-3
abundance: once
d_gene: .
CDR3nt: TGTGCCAGCAGTGGGACCGGAGATACGCAGTATTTT
CDR3aa: CASSGTGDTQYF

v_gene: TRBV5-1
j_gene: TRBJ2-7
abundance: .
d_gene: TRBD1
CDR3nt: TGCGCCAGCAGCGCGTCAACCGGGACAGGGCGCGAGCAGTACTTC
CDR3aa: CASSASTGTGREQYF

v_gene: TRBV20-1
j_gene: TRBJ1-2
abundance: .
d_gene: TRBD1
CDR3nt: TGCAGTGCTAGACCTCCCTGGACAGGGGTGAACTATGGCTACACCTTC
CDR3aa: CSARPPWTGVNYGYTF

v_gene: TRBV6-5
j_gene: TRBJ1-1
abundance: .
d_gene: .
CDR3nt: TGTGCCAGCAGTTACGGGCAGGGCACTGAAGCTTTCTTT
CDR3aa: CASSYGQGTEAFF

v_gene: TRBV15
j_gene: TRBJ2-3
abundance: .
d_gene: .
CDR3nt: TGTGCCACCAGCAGTAGAGCGGAAGCAGATACGCAGTATTTT
CDR3aa: CATSSRAEADTQYF

v_gene: TRBV12-5
j_gene: TRBJ2-1
abundance: .
d_gene: .
CDR3nt: TGTGCTAGTGGTCGCGGAAGCGGCAATGAGCAGTTCTTC
CDR3aa: CASGRGSGNEQFF

v_gene: TRBV4-1
j_gene: TRBJ1-2
abundance: .
d_gene: .
CDR3nt: TGCGCCAGCAGCCACATTGACAGTGTTGGCTACACCTTC
CDR3aa: CASSHIDSVGYTF

v_gene: TRBV20-1
j_gene: TRBJ1-6
abundance: .
d_gene: .
CDR3nt: TGCAGTGCTAGCCGAAGACAGGTCCGAGGGAATTCACCCCTCCACTTT
CDR3aa: CSASRRQVRGNSPLHF

v_gene: TRBV14
j_gene: TRBJ2-7
abundance: .
d_gene: TRBD2
CDR3nt: TGTGCCAGCAGTATCGGACTAGCGGGAGCGTACGAGCAGTACTTC
CDR3aa: CASSIGLAGAYEQYF

v_gene: TRBV4-1
j_gene: TRBJ2-7
abundance: once
d_gene: TRBD2
CDR3nt: TGCGCCAGCAGCCCGGCCGCGGGAGTCCCTGGCGAGCAGTACTTC
CDR3aa: CASSPAAGVPGEQYF

v_gene: TRBV5-5
j_gene: TRBJ2-7
abundance: .
d_gene: .
CDR3nt: TGTGCCAGCAGCTTGGGCGAGCGGCAGCGAATAACCTACGAGCAGTACTTC
CDR3aa: CASSLGERQRITYEQYF

v_gene: TRBV20-1
j_gene: TRBJ2-3
abundance: few
d_gene: .
CDR3nt: TGCAGTGCTACGTCCACCGCTAGCACAGATACGCAGTATTTT
CDR3aa: CSATSTASTDTQYF

v_gene: TRBV12-3/TRBV12-4
j_gene: TRBJ2-3
abundance: few
d_gene: TRBD1
CDR3nt: TGTGCCAGCAGACTACACGGGACAGGGGACAGATACGCGTATTTT
CDR3aa: CASRLHGTGDRYAYF